The 9 T cell receptor beta chains below come from one sample, sequenced in a study of blood T cell repertoires in COVID-19. TCRdb keeps only in-frame clones here, not all; method: immunoSEQ multiplex PCR. The sample shows 150,000 to 200,000 clones, 84% of them seen only once. The sequencing sample was made of peripheral blood. Receptors originate from a woman aged 70 to 79 with COVID-19, enrolled during active disease.

The chain is built from TRBV28 and TRBJ1-4; D remains ambiguous. CDR1 MDHEN and CDR2 SYDVKM come from the germline V gene. The CDR3 is 14 amino acids. V lost 8 bases to trimming and J lost 3 bases, with 13 bases between them. CDR3 loop: CASERVGANEKLFF. The CDR3 DNA is TGTGCCAGCGAGAGGGTCGGGGCTAATGAAAAACTGTTTTTT.

The chain employs TRBV5-1 and TRBJ2-7; 9 nucleotides line up with TRBD2. This CDR3 is built from 15 residues. J gave up 6 bases and V 5 bases, and 12 bases lay outside the gene matches. The germline V gene encodes CDR1 SGHRS and CDR2 YFSETQ. The CDR3 DNA is TGCGCCAGCAGTCTACCCGGGACTAGCATAACCGAGCAGTACTTC. Its translation is CASSLPGTSITEQYF.

The count of this clone is one. The chain combines TRBV5-5 with TRBJ2-7; 13 bases match TRBD2. The CDR3 has 15 amino acids. V shed 0 bases, J shed 6 bases, and the junction held 3 bases outside the gene matches. The germline V gene encodes CDR1 SGHKS and CDR2 YYEKEE (reference sequence). CDR3 nucleotide sequence: TGTGCCAGCAGCTTGGGAGGACTAGCGGGGGTCGAGCAGTACGTC. Its translation: CASSLGGLAGVEQYV.

Turning to this clone: Different DNA sequences within this sample yield the same CDR3. V usage is TRBV20-1 and J usage is TRBJ2-7, with 7 bases matching TRBD2. The ends lost 3 bases at V and 3 bases at J; junction bases unmatched: 8. Germline V CDR1 and CDR2: DFQATT, SNEGSKA (reference sequence). The CDR3 has 14 residues. CDR3 loop: CSASPSGDSYEQYF. In nucleotides, the CDR3 is TGCAGTGCTAGTCCTAGCGGAGACAGCTACGAGCAGTACTTC.

The chain carries TRBV28 and TRBJ1-5; D not resolved. This CDR3 comprises 14 residues. The germline V gene encodes CDR1 MDHEN and CDR2 SYDVKM. Trimming removed 6 bases from V and 4 bases from J, with 13 bases in between. The CDR3 protein is CASRPGSGNQPQHF. Here the CDR3 DNA reads TGTGCCAGCAGGCCCGGTTCGGGGAATCAGCCCCAGCATTTT.

CDR3 protein: CAGPRGGDTEAFF. In DNA, the CDR3 is TGTGCCGGTCCCAGGGGAGGGGACACTGAAGCTTTCTTT. The chain uses TRBV12-3 or TRBV12-4 and TRBJ1-1; the D gene is possibly TRBD1 (6 bases). There are 13 residues in the CDR3. V was pared by 11 bases and J by 3 bases, with 16 bases between.

The chain joins TRBV12-5 to TRBJ2-7; 7 nucleotides align to TRBD1. The J segment lost 8 bases and the V segment lost 3 bases, leaving 10 bases of the junction unmatched. The germline V gene has CDR1 LGHNT and CDR2 FRNRAP. CDR3 size: 14 residues. CDR3 bases: TGTGCTAGTGGTTTAAGGGGGCCTGGCGTTAAGCAGTACGTC. Protein sequence: CASGLRGPGVKQYV.

The chain has TRBV6-5 and TRBJ2-2, with D possibly being TRBD2 (5 bases). Germline V gene lookup returns CDR1 MNHEY and CDR2 SVGAGI. V was clipped by 8 bases and J by 3 bases, with 7 bases between them. CDR3 size: 12 residues. The CDR3 is CASSGDTGELFF. CDR3 nucleotide sequence: TGTGCCAGCTCCGGGGACACCGGGGAGCTGTTTTTT.

The chain recombines TRBV5-1 with TRBJ2-3, with D perhaps TRBD1 (6 bases). V lost 2 bases and J lost 5, with 6 bases in between. The CDR3 has 12 amino acids. Germline V lookup: CDR1 SGHRS, CDR2 YFSETQ. CDR3 protein: CASSLQGDTQYF. CDR3 DNA sequence: TGCGCCAGCAGCTTACAGGGAGATACGCAGTATTTT.